This T cell receptor beta chain stems from a study of T cell repertoires in cytomegalovirus infection. As to this clonotype: Its antigen is not known.

Findings and limits, study-wide: Cumulative frequency (of public TCR beta family members) identified carriers of CMV plus the relevant HLA.

A single record per CDR3 protein comes from TCRdb applying MiXCR to the reads. The sample has about 330,000 distinct CDR3 sequences; roughly 34% are singletons. Trimming removed 6 bases from V and 5 bases from J, with 11 bases in between. The CDR3 is 13 residues long. From germline, CDR1 is MNHNS and CDR2 SASEGT. This specimen was cultured PBMCs, taken from culture after CMV antigen stimulation. This clonotype was sampled from a human donor in good health (CMV status not recorded). Some clones in this sample may be carry-over from other donors' samples. The J gene is TRBJ1-5, the V gene TRBV6-1, with D unclear. The DNA for the CDR3 is TGTGCCAGCAGCCCTAGGCCTGATCAGCCCCAGCATTTT. Its translation: CASSPRPDQPQHF.